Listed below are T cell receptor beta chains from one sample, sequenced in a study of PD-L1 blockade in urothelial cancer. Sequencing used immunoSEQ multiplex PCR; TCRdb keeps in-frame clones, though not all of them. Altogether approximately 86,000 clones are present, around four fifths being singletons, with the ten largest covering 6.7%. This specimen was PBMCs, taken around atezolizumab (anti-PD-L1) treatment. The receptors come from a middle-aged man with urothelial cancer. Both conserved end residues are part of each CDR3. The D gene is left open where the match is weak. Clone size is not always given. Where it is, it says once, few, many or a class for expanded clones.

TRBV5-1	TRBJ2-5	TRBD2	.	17	TGCGCCAGCAGCTGGGGGTCGGGACTAGCTGTAAAAGAGACCCAGTACTTC	CASSWGSGLAVKETQYF
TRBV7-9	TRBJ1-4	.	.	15	TGTGCCAGCAGCTTAGCGAGTGGCAGCAGGGAAAAACTGTTTTTT	CASSLASGSREKLFF
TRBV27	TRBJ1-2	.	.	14	TGTGCCAGCAGTTTAGAGGCAGGGCTTGGCGGCTACACCTTC	CASSLEAGLGGYTF
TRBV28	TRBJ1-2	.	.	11	TGTGCCAGCAGGGACAGATATGGCTACACCTTC	CASRDRYGYTF
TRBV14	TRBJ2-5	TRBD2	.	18	TGTGCCAGCAGCCACATTAGCGGGAGGGACCCCTCACAAGAGACCCAGTACTTC	CASSHISGRDPSQETQYF
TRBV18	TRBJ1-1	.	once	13	TGTGCCAGCTCACCTTGGGAGAATACTGAAGCTTTCTTT	CASSPWENTEAFF
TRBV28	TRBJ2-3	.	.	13	TGTGCCAGCAGCCGGGACACCAAAGATACGCAGTATTTT	CASSRDTKDTQYF
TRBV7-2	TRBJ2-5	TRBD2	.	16	TGTGCCAGCAGCTTAGCGGGAGGGGTCTTAAAAGAGACCCAGTACTTC	CASSLAGGVLKETQYF
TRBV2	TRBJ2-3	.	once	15	TGTGCCAGCAGTGATAGAGGGACTTTCACAGATACGCAGTATTTT	CASSDRGTFTDTQYF
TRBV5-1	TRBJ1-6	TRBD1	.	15	TGCGCCAGCAGCTCCACCGGGACAGGATCCTCACCCCTCCACTTT	CASSSTGTGSSPLHF
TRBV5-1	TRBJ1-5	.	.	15	TGCGCCAGCAGCTTGGCCCCCGGCGGAGGTCAGCCCCAGCATTTT	CASSLAPGGGQPQHF
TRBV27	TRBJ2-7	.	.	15	TGTGCCAGCAGTTTCATCCCCAGGGGTTCCTACGAGCAGTACTTC	CASSFIPRGSYEQYF
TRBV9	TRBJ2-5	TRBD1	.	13	TGTGCCAGCAGCCCCGGACAGGGTGAGACCCAGTACTTC	CASSPGQGETQYF
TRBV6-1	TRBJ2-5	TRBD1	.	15	TGTGCCAGTCGACGCGCAGGGGGCTACCAAGAGACCCAGTACTTC	CASRRAGGYQETQYF
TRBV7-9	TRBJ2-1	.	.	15	TGTGCCAGCACGCTTGGCGAGGGCCAGTCCGGTGAGCAGTTCTTC	CASTLGEGQSGEQFF
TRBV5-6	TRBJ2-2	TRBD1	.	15	TGTGCCAGCAGCCGGACAGGGGGGACCACCGGGGAGCTGTTTTTT	CASSRTGGTTGELFF
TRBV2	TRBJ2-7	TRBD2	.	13	TGTGCCAGCGTCGTCGGGACTAGCGACGAGCAGTACTTC	CASVVGTSDEQYF
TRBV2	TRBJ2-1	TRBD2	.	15	TGTGCCAGCGAGGTAGCGGGATCCTCCTACAATGAGCAGTTCTTC	CASEVAGSSYNEQFF
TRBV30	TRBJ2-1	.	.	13	TGTGCCTGGAGTGTACGAGGGTTAGCAAAGCAGTTCTTC	CAWSVRGLAKQFF
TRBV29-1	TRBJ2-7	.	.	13	TGCAGCGGGTTAACTGATAGCTCCTACGAGCAGTACTTC	CSGLTDSSYEQYF
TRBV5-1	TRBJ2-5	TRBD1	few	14	TGCGCCAGCAGCTCGGCAGGGGGTAGAGAGACCCAGTACTTC	CASSSAGGRETQYF
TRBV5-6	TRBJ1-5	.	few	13	TGTGCCAGCAGCTTGGGCAGGGATCAGCCCCAGCATTTT	CASSLGRDQPQHF
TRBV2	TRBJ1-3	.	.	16	TGTGCCAGCAGTGAAAGGGGTGGGACTTCTGGAAACACCATATATTTT	CASSERGGTSGNTIYF
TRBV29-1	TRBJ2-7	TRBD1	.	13	TGCAGCGCCGGGACAGGCGATCGTGGCGAGCAGTACTTC	CSAGTGDRGEQYF
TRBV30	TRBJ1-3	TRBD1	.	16	TGTGCCTGGGGGGACAGGGCGATTCCCTCTGGAAACACCATATATTTT	CAWGDRAIPSGNTIYF
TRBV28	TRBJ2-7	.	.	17	TGTGCCAGCAGTCCCGACTTTGGCTTAGGGGGCTCCTACGAGCAGTACTTC	CASSPDFGLGGSYEQYF
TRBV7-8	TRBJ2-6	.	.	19	TGTGCCAGCAGCTTAGCGGTGCATCAGGGGCTGCCTGGGGCCAACGTCCTGACTTTC	CASSLAVHQGLPGANVLTF
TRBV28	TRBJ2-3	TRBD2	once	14	TGTGCCAGCAGAGCGGGAGGGAGGCCAGATACGCAGTATTTT	CASRAGGRPDTQYF
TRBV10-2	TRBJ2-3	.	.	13	TGCGCCAGCAGTGAGTCGAAGCCAGATACGCAGTATTTT	CASSESKPDTQYF
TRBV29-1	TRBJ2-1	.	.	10	TGCAGCGTTGAAAATAGTGAACAGTTCTTC	CSVENSEQFF
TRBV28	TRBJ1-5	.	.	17	TGTGCCAGCAGTTCTCTAGCCTGGACAGCTAGCAATCAGCCCCAGCATTTT	CASSSLAWTASNQPQHF
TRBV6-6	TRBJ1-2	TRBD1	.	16	TGTGCCAGCAGCACCCTCCCCGGGACAGGGAACTATGGCTACACCTTC	CASSTLPGTGNYGYTF
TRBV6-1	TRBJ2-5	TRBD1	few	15	TGTGCCAGCAGTGAGACAGGGTGGGAAGGAGAGACCCAGTACTTC	CASSETGWEGETQYF
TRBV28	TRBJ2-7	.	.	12	TGTGCCAGCAGTTTACTACCGTACGAGCAGTACTTC	CASSLLPYEQYF
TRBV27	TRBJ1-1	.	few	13	TGTGCCAGCAGTTATGTGGCCGGGGCTGAAGCTTTCTTT	CASSYVAGAEAFF
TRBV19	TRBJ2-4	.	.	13	TGTGCCAGTATGGGGGACACCAAAAACATTCAGTACTTC	CASMGDTKNIQYF
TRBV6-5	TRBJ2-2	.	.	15	TGTGCCAGCACCATGACATTAATCTCCACCGGGGAGCTGTTTTTT	CASTMTLISTGELFF
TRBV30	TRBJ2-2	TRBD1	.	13	TGTGCCTGTGGGACAGAGAACACCGGGGAGCTGTTTTTT	CACGTENTGELFF
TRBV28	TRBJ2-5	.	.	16	TGTGCCAGCAGTCCGGGCCCGGGGGACCCTCAAGAGACCCAGTACTTC	CASSPGPGDPQETQYF
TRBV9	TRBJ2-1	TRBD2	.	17	TGTGCCAGCAGCCTTGGAGCGGGAGGGCCGGGACTCAATGAGCAGTTCTTC	CASSLGAGGPGLNEQFF
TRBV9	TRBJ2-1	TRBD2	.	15	TGTGCCAGCAGCGATAGCGGGAGTATTAACAATGAGCAGTTCTTC	CASSDSGSINNEQFF
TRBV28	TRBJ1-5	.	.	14	TGTGCCAGCAGTTTCCCACAGGGCTATCAGCCCCAGCATTTT	CASSFPQGYQPQHF
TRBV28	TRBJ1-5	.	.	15	TGTGCCAGCGGTTCCCGGGGGTATAGCAATCAGCCCCAGCATTTT	CASGSRGYSNQPQHF
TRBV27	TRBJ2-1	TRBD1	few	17	TGTGCCAGCAGGCAACCCCGGGACAGCTCTGTTTACAATGAGCAGTTCTTC	CASRQPRDSSVYNEQFF
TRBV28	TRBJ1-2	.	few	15	TGTGCCACTAAAGGGAGGGGGGATGCGTGGAATGGCTACACCTTC	CATKGRGDAWNGYTF
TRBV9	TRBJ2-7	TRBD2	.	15	TGTGCCAGCAGCGTAGATATTAGCGGGAACTACGAGCAGTACTTC	CASSVDISGNYEQYF
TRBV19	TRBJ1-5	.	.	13	TGTGCCAGTAGTACCGGGACTTCCCAGCCCCAGCATTTT	CASSTGTSQPQHF
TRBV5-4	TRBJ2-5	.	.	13	TGTGCCAGCAGCCCCAGGCCGGGGGAGACCCAGTACTTC	CASSPRPGETQYF
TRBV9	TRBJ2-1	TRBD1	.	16	TGTGCCAGCAGCGACCCCGGGACAGGCGGGCACAATGAGCAGTTCTTC	CASSDPGTGGHNEQFF
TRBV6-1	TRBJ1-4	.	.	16	TGTGCCAGCAGTGGGGGACACAGGGAGTGGTTCGAAAAACTGTTTTTT	CASSGGHREWFEKLFF
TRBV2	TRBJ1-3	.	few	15	TGTGCCAGCAGTCTACAGATGGGCTCTGGAAACACCATATATTTT	CASSLQMGSGNTIYF
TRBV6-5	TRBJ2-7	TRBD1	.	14	TGTGCCAGCAGATCCCCGGGACAGTTCTACGAGCAGTACTTC	CASRSPGQFYEQYF
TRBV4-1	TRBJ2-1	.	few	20	TGCGCCAGCAGCCAAGAAAATTATAGAGCGGCCCTGAGCTCCTACAATGAGCAGTTCTTC	CASSQENYRAALSSYNEQFF
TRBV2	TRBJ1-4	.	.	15	TGTGCCAGCAGTGTGCAGGGAAGAAGCGATGAAAAACTGTTTTTT	CASSVQGRSDEKLFF